The 28 T cell receptor beta chains listed next were all sequenced from one sample in a study of blood T cell repertoires in COVID-19. Generated by immunoSEQ multiplex PCR, the TCRdb table keeps only in-frame clones and is missing some. Among roughly 150,000 clones listed, more than 70% were seen once. The sample comprised peripheral blood. Receptors originate from an elderly woman with active or convalescent COVID-19.

The chain has TRBV5-1 and TRBJ1-6, with D perhaps matching TRBD1 (5 bases). This CDR3 contains 16 residues. The V and J ends lost 0 bases and 6 bases respectively, with 13 bases between them. Germline V gene sequence: CDR1 SGHRS, CDR2 YFSETQ. The CDR3 reads CASSLGTKTGNSPLHF. CDR3 in DNA: TGCGCCAGCAGCTTGGGGACAAAGACGGGTAATTCACCCCTCCACTTT. The whole variable domain, remainder taken from reference TRBV5-1 and TRBJ1-6, is KAGVTQTPRYLIKTRGQQVTLSCSPISGHRSVSWYQQTPGQGLQFLFEYFSETQRNKGNFPGRFSGRQFSNSRSEMNVSTLELGDSALYLCASSLGTKTGNSPLHFGNGTRLTVT.

The V gene is TRBV21-1, the J gene TRBJ1-1; the table's D call of TRBD1 was not tested on the DNA. TRBV21-1 is given as a pseudogene. This CDR3 has 15 residues. CDR3 coding DNA: TGTGCCAGCAGCAAAGAGGGGGAGAGGAACACTGAAGCTTTCTTT. Its translation is CASSKEGERNTEAFF.

V and J are TRBV27 and TRBJ1-3; D is undetermined. V was clipped by 6 bases and J by 0 bases, with 6 bases between them. Germline lookup yields CDR1 MNHEY and CDR2 SMNVEV (reference sequence). The CDR3 loop spans 13 amino acids. The CDR3 DNA sequence: TGTGCCAGCAGGTCCCACTCTGGAAACACCATATATTTT. Encoded protein: CASRSHSGNTIYF.

The chain carries TRBV24-1 and TRBJ1-5; 8 bases fit TRBD1. The J segment lost 4 bases and the V segment lost 3 bases, leaving 4 bases of the junction unmatched. This CDR3 spans 15 amino acids. CDR1 KGHDR and CDR2 SFDVKD come from the germline V gene. The CDR3 reads CATSDTGQGNQPQHF. CDR3 sequence (DNA): TGTGCCACCAGTGATACCGGACAGGGTAATCAGCCCCAGCATTTT.

The chain uses TRBV7-8 and TRBJ1-3; maybe TRBD1 (6 bases). The germline V and J ends were trimmed by 5 bases and 4 bases, with 30 bases remaining between them. The CDR3 totals 20 residues. Looked up from germline, CDR1 is SGHVS and CDR2 is FQNEAQ. The CDR3 bases are TGTGCCAGCAGCCCCCTCCCACGGTCCGGGGTTGATAGGGGGGGAAACACCATATATTTT. This translates into CASSPLPRSGVDRGGNTIYF.

V gene TRBV18 combines with J gene TRBJ2-7, with 10 bases matching TRBD2. This CDR3 has 16 residues. Per germline, CDR1 KGHSH and CDR2 LQKENI. Losses at the gene ends were 0 bases for V and 0 bases for J; bases not matched to a gene: 2. CDR3 sequence: CASSPPGLAASYEQYF. The CDR3 DNA reads TGTGCCAGCTCACCACCTGGACTAGCGGCCTCCTACGAGCAGTACTTC.

The chain recombines TRBV15 with TRBJ1-5; 7 bases map to TRBD1. Germline-derived CDR1 and CDR2 are LNHNV and YYDKDF (reference sequence). V shed 2 bases, J shed 2 bases, and the junction held 6 bases outside the gene matches. This CDR3 has 16 amino acids. Written as DNA, the CDR3 is TGTGCCACCAGCAGAAGACAGGGACGGGGCAATCAGCCCCAGCATTTT. Translation gives CATSRRQGRGNQPQHF.

The chain is built from TRBV9 and TRBJ1-4; 11 positions agree with TRBD1. V gave up 5 bases and J gave up 3 bases; unmatched junction bases: 6. The CDR3 has 16 residues. The germline CDR1 and CDR2 sequences are SGDLS and YYNGEE. The chain's CDR3 is CASSYGQGAANEKLFF. In DNA form, the CDR3 reads TGTGCCAGCAGTTACGGACAGGGGGCAGCTAATGAAAAACTGTTTTTT.

The chain recombines TRBV5-4 with TRBJ2-2; 8 positions match TRBD1. The CDR3 is 16 residues long. V was pared by 4 bases and J by 6 bases, with 11 bases of the junction left unmatched. Germline CDR1 is SGHNT and CDR2 is YYREEE (reference sequence). The CDR3 protein is CASSKDREVLAGELFF. The CDR3 bases are TGTGCCAGCAGCAAGGACAGGGAGGTTTTAGCCGGGGAGCTGTTTTTT. Full variable domain (missing parts from reference TRBV5-4 and TRBJ2-2): ETGVTQSPTHLIKTRGQQVTLRCSSQSGHNTVSWYQQALGQGPQFIFQYYREEENGRGNFPPRFSGLQFPNYSSELNVNALELDDSALYLCASSKDREVLAGELFFGEGSRLTVL.

The chain recombines TRBV28 with TRBJ2-1; D perhaps matches TRBD2 (6 bases). Germline assignment: CDR1 MDHEN and CDR2 SYDVKM. The CDR3 has 13 residues. The V end lost 6 bases, the J end lost 6 bases, and 12 bases lay between the germline ends. CDR3 in amino acids: CASRTRDFNEQFF. The CDR3 DNA reads TGTGCCAGCAGGACTAGAGATTTCAATGAGCAGTTCTTC.

The sample holds one count of this clone. V usage is TRBV15 and J usage is TRBJ1-2, with 9 bases lining up with TRBD1. CDR1 is LNHNV, CDR2 YYDKDF, per germline (reference sequence). This CDR3 has 16 amino acids. V gave up 4 bases and J gave up 6 bases; unmatched junction bases: 12. CDR3 loop: CATSNDRDRESHGYTF. The CDR3 coding sequence is TGTGCCACCAGCAACGACCGGGACAGGGAAAGTCATGGCTACACCTTC.

The rearrangement uses TRBV10-2 and TRBJ1-6; D is unresolved. The germline CDR1 and CDR2 sequences are WSHSY and SAAADI. The germline V and J ends were trimmed by 2 bases and 14 bases, with 7 bases remaining between them. The CDR3 contains 11 residues. CDR3 coding DNA: TGCGCCAGCAGTGAGACTGGTTCCCTCCACTTT. Translating gives CASSETGSLHF.

This chain links TRBV27 with TRBJ2-7; TRBD2 is a possible D gene (7 bases). The CDR3 consists of 18 residues. V lost 4 bases, J lost 1 base, and 23 bases lay in between. Germline V CDR1 and CDR2: MNHEY, SMNVEV (reference sequence). The CDR3 sequence is CASSSPRGASGKSYEQYF. In DNA form, the CDR3 reads TGTGCCAGCAGTTCTCCCCGGGGGGCTAGCGGAAAGTCCTACGAGCAGTACTTC.

The chain joins TRBV28 to TRBJ2-3, with 12 bases matching TRBD1. CDR1 and CDR2 (germline): MDHEN, SYDVKM. J lost 6 bases, V lost 4 bases, and 8 bases had no gene match. This CDR3 spans 16 amino acids. The CDR3 loop reads CASSWAGQGAMDTQYF. Here the CDR3 DNA reads TGTGCCAGCAGTTGGGCGGGACAGGGGGCCATGGATACGCAGTATTTT. The whole variable domain, remainder taken from reference TRBV28 and TRBJ2-3, is DVKVTQSSRYLVKRTGEKVFLECVQDMDHENMFWYRQDPGLGLRLIYFSYDVKMKEKGDIPEGYSVSREKKERFSLILESASTNQTSMYLCASSWAGQGAMDTQYFGPGTRLTVL.

Only a few counts were recorded for this clone. V is TRBV28 and J is TRBJ1-1; no clear D gene. The V gene's germline CDR1 is MDHEN and CDR2 SYDVKM. With 6 bases removed from V and 5 bases from J, the gap between germline ends came to 7 bases. CDR3 size: 11 residues. The CDR3 is CASRSWTEAFF. DNA of the CDR3: TGTGCCAGCAGAAGCTGGACTGAAGCTTTCTTT.

The rearrangement joins TRBV7-3 to TRBJ2-3, with TRBD2 as a possible D gene (6 bases). Between the trimmed V and J ends, which lost 5 bases and 1 base, there was a span of 10 bases. There are 14 residues in the CDR3. Germline V gives CDR1 SGHTA, CDR2 FQGTGA. The DNA of the CDR3 is TGTGCCAGCAGCAGGGTAGCGGGCACAGATACGCAGTATTTT. Its protein is CASSRVAGTDTQYF.

The chain uses TRBV5-1 and TRBJ2-1; 7 positions match TRBD2. After removal of 2 bases from V and 4 bases from J, the junction contained 9 bases not matched to a gene. The CDR3 contains 16 residues. The V gene's germline CDR1 is SGHRS and CDR2 YFSETQ. CDR3 sequence reads: CASSLPGSGPYNEQFF. In DNA form, the CDR3 reads TGCGCCAGCAGCTTACCAGGTAGCGGGCCGTACAATGAGCAGTTCTTC.

The chain carries TRBV5-1 and TRBJ2-5; 12 bases are shared with TRBD2. After removal of 0 bases from V and 4 bases from J, the junction contained 4 bases not matched to a gene. Germline CDR1 and CDR2: SGHRS and YFSETQ. The length of the CDR3 is 16 residues. CDR3 sequence (DNA): TGCGCCAGCAGCTTGGCTAGCGGGAGGGGGAGAGAGACCCAGTACTTC. The encoded protein is CASSLASGRGRETQYF.

V usage is TRBV11-2 and J usage is TRBJ2-7, with 7 bases matching TRBD1. The CDR3 runs 15 residues. The germline gives CDR1 SGHAT, CDR2 FQNNGV. Trimming at V came to 2 bases and at J to 2 bases, leaving 6 bases not matched to a gene. This chain's CDR3 is CASSLQQGPTYEQYF. CDR3 bases: TGTGCCAGCAGCTTACAACAGGGGCCCACCTACGAGCAGTACTTC. Based on the CDR3 plus reference TRBV11-2 and TRBJ2-7, the full variable domain is EAGVAQSPRYKIIEKRQSVAFWCNPISGHATLYWYQQILGQGPKLLIQFQNNGVVDDSQLPKDRFSAERLKGVDSTLKIQPAKLEDSAVYLCASSLQQGPTYEQYFGPGTRLTVT.

This clone was seen only once. This chain uses TRBV14 with TRBJ1-1; D is unresolved. CDR3 length: 13 residues. V was pared by 4 bases and J by 1 base, with 7 bases between. Germline assignment: CDR1 SGHDN and CDR2 FVKESK. CDR3 DNA: TGTGCCAGCAGCCCCCTATCGAACACTGAAGCTTTCTTT. Translation: CASSPLSNTEAFF.

This chain links TRBV7-9 with TRBJ1-3; D not resolved. This CDR3 is built from 15 residues. The V end lost 1 base, the J end lost 0 bases, and 7 bases lay between the germline ends. Germline V gives CDR1 SEHNR, CDR2 FQNEAQ (reference sequence). The CDR3 bases are TGTGCCAGCAGCTTAGACGGGGTCTCTGGAAACACCATATATTTT. Amino acids: CASSLDGVSGNTIYF.

The chain employs TRBV24-1 and TRBJ2-1; TRBD2 aligns across 8 bases. The trim removed 5 bases at V and 6 bases at J, leaving 8 bases unmatched. The CDR3 extends over 15 amino acids. The germline gives CDR1 KGHDR, CDR2 SFDVKD. The CDR3 loop is CATSVGAGAFNEQFF. The DNA for the CDR3 is TGTGCCACCAGTGTTGGAGCGGGAGCCTTCAATGAGCAGTTCTTC.

The genes are TRBV7-8 and TRBJ2-7; the match to TRBD2 covers 12 bases. The trim removed 1 base at V and 7 bases at J, leaving 5 bases unmatched. The CDR3 spans 15 residues. CDR1 and CDR2 (germline): SGHVS, FQNEAQ. CDR3 sequence: CASSLDLAGGLEQYF. DNA of the CDR3: TGTGCCAGCAGCTTAGATCTAGCGGGAGGGCTGGAGCAGTACTTC.

This sequence joins TRBV19 and TRBJ2-1; 12 bases line up with TRBD2. This CDR3 has 15 residues. Germline CDR1 LNHDA, CDR2 SQIVND (reference sequence). Trimming removed 3 bases from V and 8 bases from J; junction bases left unmatched: 5. The chain's CDR3 is CASSMVLAGGDEQFF. In DNA form, the CDR3 reads TGTGCCAGTAGTATGGTACTAGCGGGAGGTGATGAGCAGTTCTTC.

A few counts support this clone. This rearrangement joins TRBV4-2 to TRBJ1-2; D is unclear. The CDR3 consists of 14 residues. Between the trimmed V and J ends, which lost 2 bases and 0 bases, there was a span of 7 bases. The germline V gene has CDR1 LGHNA and CDR2 YNFKEQ. In nucleotides, the CDR3 is TGTGCCAGCAGCCAACCCGACTCTAACTATGGCTACACCTTC. As protein: CASSQPDSNYGYTF.

The genes are TRBV27 and TRBJ1-1; TRBD1 aligns across 7 bases. CDR1 and CDR2 (germline): MNHEY, SMNVEV (reference sequence). The CDR3 contains 13 residues. Trimming at V came to 5 bases and at J to 1 base, leaving 1 base not matched to a gene. The CDR3 sequence: CASSRQGNTEAFF. CDR3 nucleotide sequence: TGTGCCAGCAGTAGACAGGGGAACACTGAAGCTTTCTTT.

This chain uses TRBV18 with TRBJ1-1, with 7 bases aligning to TRBD1. With V trimmed by 4 bases and J by 5 bases, 10 bases remained unmatched. CDR1 is KGHSH and CDR2 is LQKENI in the germline V gene. The CDR3 runs 15 residues. The CDR3 spells CASSLEGGALTEAFF. Written as DNA, the CDR3 is TGTGCCAGCTCACTGGAAGGGGGCGCGTTGACTGAAGCTTTCTTT.

The chain uses TRBV11-2 and TRBJ1-1; D is perhaps TRBD1 (6 bases). The ends were cut back, 0 bases at V and 5 bases at J, with 7 bases in the middle. Germline V lookup: CDR1 SGHAT, CDR2 FQNNGV. The CDR3 totals 13 residues. Written as DNA, the CDR3 is TGTGCCAGCAGCTTAGATAGGGGGACTGAAGCTTTCTTT. This encodes CASSLDRGTEAFF. The whole variable domain, remainder taken from reference TRBV11-2 and TRBJ1-1, is EAGVAQSPRYKIIEKRQSVAFWCNPISGHATLYWYQQILGQGPKLLIQFQNNGVVDDSQLPKDRFSAERLKGVDSTLKIQPAKLEDSAVYLCASSLDRGTEAFFGQGTRLTVV.